The 26 T cell receptor beta chains reported below all come from one sample, sequenced in a study of blood T cell repertoires in COVID-19. Libraries were prepared by immunoSEQ multiplex PCR; TCRdb keeps only in-frame clonotypes and omits some of them. The data show more than 120,000 clones, with more than 75% seen just once and roughly two fifths held by the top ten. The sequenced material came from peripheral blood. These receptors were collected from a man aged 50-59 years who had recovered from COVID-19.

The genes are TRBV19 and TRBJ2-5; D is possibly TRBD2 (5 bases). This CDR3 spans 13 amino acids. In germline, CDR1 is LNHDA, CDR2 SQIVND (reference sequence). The V end lost 6 bases, the J end lost 2 bases, and 10 bases lay between the germline ends. The CDR3 nucleotides are TGTGCCAGTAGGGACTCCAGTCAAGAGACCCAGTACTTC. Translation gives CASRDSSQETQYF.

The gene calls are TRBV19 and TRBJ1-6; 7 bases match TRBD1. V lost 5 bases and J lost 6; bases outside the gene matches: 7. The germline CDR1 and CDR2 sequences are LNHDA and SQIVND (reference sequence). CDR3 length: 15 residues. The CDR3 region has the DNA TGTGCCAGTAGTTCGACTCGACAGGGTAATTCACCCCTCCACTTT. Protein sequence: CASSSTRQGNSPLHF.

The rearrangement uses TRBV2 and TRBJ1-2; D might be TRBD1 (6 bases). This CDR3 spans 15 amino acids. Germline values: CDR1 SNHLY, CDR2 FYNNEI. V lost 5 bases, J lost 5 bases, and 18 bases lay in between. This chain's CDR3 is CASSLRLGGAYGYTF. The DNA for the CDR3 is TGTGCCAGCAGTCTGAGATTGGGGGGGGCTTATGGCTACACCTTC.

V usage is TRBV7-2 and J usage is TRBJ1-2, with no clear D. This CDR3 is built from 14 residues. Germline CDR1 is SGHTA and CDR2 is FQGNSA. V lost 4 bases and J 4 bases, leaving 13 bases between the germline ends. CDR3 loop: CASSYDGLGYGYTF. CDR3 bases: TGTGCCAGCAGCTACGACGGTCTAGGCTATGGCTACACCTTC.

The rearrangement links TRBV3-1 (or the pseudogene TRBV3-2) to TRBJ1-1; 8 bases are shared with TRBD1. This CDR3 contains 16 residues. V shed 1 base and J 4 bases; nucleotides not matched to a gene: 8. The V gene's germline CDR1 is LGHDT and CDR2 YNNKEL (reference sequence). The CDR3 DNA reads as TGTGCCAGCAGCCAAGCACGGACAGGGCTGGGCACTGAAGCTTTCTTT. Residues: CASSQARTGLGTEAFF.

This clone was found once. This chain links TRBV5-4 with TRBJ1-2; D might be TRBD1 (6 bases). The CDR3 is 15 residues long. Between the trimmed V and J ends, which lost 5 bases and 4 bases, there was a span of 18 bases. Germline V lookup: CDR1 SGHNT, CDR2 YYREEE (reference sequence). The CDR3 DNA reads TGTGCCAGCAGACTTCAGGGGTATTTCAGCTATGGCTACACCTTC. Translation: CASRLQGYFSYGYTF.

This clone has only a few counts. V usage is TRBV12-3 or TRBV12-4 and J usage is TRBJ1-1; 9 bases align to TRBD1. This CDR3 is 13 amino acids long. The V segment lost 6 bases and the J segment 4 bases; nucleotides outside the gene matches: 3. The CDR3 spells CASRGQGSTEAFF. In nucleotides, the CDR3 is TGTGCCAGCAGAGGACAGGGGTCCACTGAAGCTTTCTTT.

V and J are TRBV11-2 and TRBJ1-1; unclear D gene. The CDR3 is 14 amino acids. Germline CDR1 and CDR2: SGHAT and FQNNGV. V lost 5 bases and J 0 bases, leaving 10 bases between the germline ends. CDR3: CASSELLVNTEAFF. The CDR3 coding sequence is TGTGCCAGCAGCGAGCTATTAGTGAACACTGAAGCTTTCTTT.

J is TRBJ2-3 and V is TRBV18; perhaps TRBD2 as D (6 bases). The CDR3 runs to 14 residues. The V and J ends lost 5 bases and 6 bases respectively, with 15 bases between them. Germline lookup yields CDR1 KGHSH and CDR2 LQKENI. The CDR3 sequence: CASSRAGGMDTQYF. For the CDR3, the DNA is TGTGCCAGCTCAAGGGCCGGGGGTATGGATACGCAGTATTTT.

The chain employs TRBV15 and TRBJ1-3; D may be TRBD1 (5 bases). Germline CDR1 is LNHNV and CDR2 is YYDKDF (reference sequence). Deletions cut 3 bases from V and 0 bases from J, with 9 bases between. The CDR3 consists of 15 residues. Here the CDR3 reads CATSSQGGSGNTIYF. The CDR3 region has the DNA TGTGCCACCAGCAGTCAGGGCGGCTCTGGAAACACCATATATTTT. The full variable domain, in which reference TRBV15 and TRBJ1-3 provide the parts outside the CDR3, is DAMVIQNPRYQVTQFGKPVTLSCSQTLNHNVMYWYQQKSSQAPKLLFHYYDKDFNNEADTPDNFQSRRPNTSFCFLDIRSPGLGDTAMYLCATSSQGGSGNTIYFGEGSWLTVV.

The rearrangement uses TRBV3-1 (or the pseudogene TRBV3-2) and TRBJ1-5, with D maybe TRBD1 (6 bases). Between the trimmed V and J ends, which lost 4 bases and 7 bases, there was a span of 17 bases. Germline V gene data show CDR1 as LGHDT and CDR2 as YNNKEL (reference sequence). The CDR3 runs 15 residues. The CDR3 protein is CASSRRYRDMQPQHF. CDR3 nucleotide sequence: TGTGCCAGCAGCCGCCGCTACAGGGATATGCAGCCCCAGCATTTT.

The J gene is TRBJ2-7, the V gene TRBV7-3; no firm D call. The V gene lost 2 bases and the J gene lost 0 bases, with 8 bases spanning the gap. Germline CDR1 is SGHTA and CDR2 is FQGTGA. The CDR3 is 14 residues long. The CDR3 sequence: CASSLSSSSYEQYF. In nucleotides, the CDR3 is TGTGCCAGCAGCTTATCCAGTTCCTCCTACGAGCAGTACTTC.

This chain uses TRBV4-2 with TRBJ1-3; 7 bases agree with TRBD1. CDR1 is LGHNA, CDR2 YNFKEQ, per germline. The CDR3 loop spans 16 amino acids. J was trimmed by 3 bases and V by 1 base; bases with no gene match: 6. The CDR3 here is CASSQVNQGVGNTIYF. The CDR3 nucleotides read TGTGCCAGCAGCCAAGTCAACCAGGGGGTTGGAAACACCATATATTTT.

The V call is TRBV7-9, the J call TRBJ1-4, with D perhaps matching TRBD1 (5 bases). This CDR3 comprises 14 residues. Per germline, CDR1 SEHNR and CDR2 FQNEAQ (reference sequence). V was cut by 5 bases and J by 0 bases, with 7 bases left in between. The CDR3 sequence: CASSLTATNEKLFF. The CDR3 coding sequence is TGTGCCAGCAGCCTGACAGCAACTAATGAAAAACTGTTTTTT.

This clone has only one observation. V usage is TRBV12-3 or TRBV12-4 and J usage is TRBJ2-7; the match to TRBD1 covers 9 bases. The CDR3 has 11 residues. With V trimmed by 10 bases and J by 6 bases, 4 bases remained unmatched. DNA of the CDR3: TGTGCCACACAGACAGGGGGCGAGCAGTACTTC. Protein product: CATQTGGEQYF.

This rearrangement joins TRBV6-5 to TRBJ1-1; 7 bases agree with TRBD1. CDR1 and CDR2 from the germline V gene are MNHEY and SVGAGI. The CDR3 spans 15 residues. Unmatched junction bases numbered 14, after V lost 7 bases and J lost 6 bases. The CDR3 DNA reads as TGTGCCAGCATTCCCCCCTTAGGGGGCCGCCCTGAAGCTTTCTTT. This codes for CASIPPLGGRPEAFF.

This clone was seen once. The rearrangement uses TRBV7-2 and TRBJ1-5, with D tentatively TRBD1 (5 bases). The CDR3 has 15 amino acids. Germline-derived CDR1 and CDR2 are SGHTA and FQGNSA. With 4 bases removed from V and 4 bases from J, the gap between germline ends came to 14 bases. The chain's CDR3 is CASSSGGSSNQPQHF. CDR3 sequence (DNA): TGTGCCAGCAGCTCGGGGGGGAGCTCGAATCAGCCCCAGCATTTT. Combining the CDR3 with reference TRBV7-2 and TRBJ1-5 gives the whole variable domain GAGVSQSPSNKVTEKGKDVELRCDPISGHTALYWYRQSLGQGLEFLIYFQGNSAPDKSGLPSDRFSAERTGGSVSTLTIQRTQQEDSAVYLCASSSGGSSNQPQHFGDGTRLSIL.

The V gene is TRBV7-2, the J gene TRBJ2-1, with 8 bases matching TRBD2. Per the germline V gene, CDR1 is SGHTA and CDR2 is FQGNSA. The J segment lost 10 bases and the V segment lost 1 base, leaving 6 bases of the junction unmatched. There are 14 residues in the CDR3. The CDR3 loop reads CASSLVVSGAEQFF. The DNA of the CDR3 is TGTGCCAGCAGCTTAGTTGTTAGCGGGGCGGAGCAGTTCTTC.

This clone showed up just a few times. This chain joins TRBV4-3 and TRBJ2-1, with TRBD2 matching over 11 bases. Trimming removed 6 bases from V and 3 bases from J; junction bases left unmatched: 7. This CDR3 has 16 amino acids. Germline V gene data show CDR1 as LGHNA and CDR2 as YSLEER. The CDR3 loop is CASSQTGTSGYNEQFF. The CDR3 DNA reads TGCGCCAGCAGTCAAACCGGGACTAGCGGCTACAATGAGCAGTTCTTC.

The chain combines TRBV7-2 with TRBJ2-4; 9 nucleotides agree with TRBD1. The CDR3 is made up of 16 amino acids. Germline CDR1 SGHTA, CDR2 FQGNSA. V was clipped by 1 base and J by 2 bases; unmatched bases: 3. The CDR3 region has the DNA TGTGCCAGCAGCTTAGAACACAGGGGGCCCAAAAACATTCAGTACTTC. It codes for CASSLEHRGPKNIQYF.

In this sample, this clone turned up a few times. The J gene is TRBJ2-3, the V gene TRBV7-4; TRBD2 matches 13 bases. The CDR3 loop spans 17 amino acids. The junction had 4 bases not matched to a gene; V was cut back by 4 bases and J by 0 bases. Germline V gene data show CDR1 as SGHVT and CDR2 as SQSDAQ. The chain's CDR3 is CASSCGLAGDSTDTQYF. Written as DNA, the CDR3 is TGTGCCAGCAGCTGTGGACTAGCGGGGGATAGCACAGATACGCAGTATTTT.

The rearrangement links TRBV19 to TRBJ2-4; 7 bases line up with TRBD2. Germline V gives CDR1 LNHDA, CDR2 SQIVND (reference sequence). CDR3 length: 15 residues. The V gene end was trimmed by 0 bases and the J gene end by 6 bases; junction bases not matched to a gene: 5. CDR3 region: CASSIDAGRANIQYF. Written as DNA, the CDR3 is TGTGCCAGTAGTATAGATGCTGGGAGGGCAAACATTCAGTACTTC.

This chain uses TRBV27 with TRBJ2-7, with 12 bases fitting TRBD1. V lost 5 bases, J lost 2 bases, and 16 bases stayed unmatched. This CDR3 is built from 19 residues. CDR1 is MNHEY, CDR2 SMNVEV, per germline (reference sequence). The chain's CDR3 is CASSPRSRDRGRVPYEQYF. For the CDR3, the DNA is TGTGCCAGCAGTCCGCGTTCCCGGGACAGGGGGCGCGTTCCCTACGAGCAGTACTTC.

This rearrangement joins TRBV9 to TRBJ2-3; 8 bases are a match to TRBD1. Trimming cost V 3 bases and J 4 bases; bases outside gene matches: 7. Germline CDR1 is SGDLS and CDR2 is YYNGEE. CDR3 size: 15 residues. DNA for the CDR3: TGTGCCAGCAGCGCCGGGACAGGAGGGCCAGATACGCAGTATTTT. Translation: CASSAGTGGPDTQYF.

This chain links TRBV11-3 with TRBJ2-6; TRBD1 might be the D (6 bases). V shed 2 bases and J shed 0 bases, with 11 bases lying between them. Germline CDR1 is SGHNT and CDR2 is YENEEA. CDR3 size: 17 residues. This CDR3 reads CASSLPTGNSGANVLTF. CDR3 sequence (DNA): TGTGCCAGCAGCTTACCTACAGGGAACTCTGGGGCCAACGTCCTGACTTTC.

This sequence joins TRBV3-1 (or the pseudogene TRBV3-2) and TRBJ1-1; D remains unclear. Deletions cut 2 bases from V and 2 bases from J, with 9 bases between. This CDR3 comprises 14 residues. Germline CDR1 reads LGHDT; CDR2 reads YNNKEL (reference sequence). CDR3 nucleotides: TGTGCCAGCAGCCAATGTGCGGGAAACACTGAAGCTTTCTTT. This sequence encodes CASSQCAGNTEAFF.